The subject of this entry is one T cell receptor beta chain. Antigen specificity is unknown. CD45RO/CCR7/CD25/CD127/CD95/CD27 separated CD4+ naive, central memory, regulatory and stem cell-like memory cells by sorting. Isolated RNA was reverse transcribed in full, so expressed TCRB transcripts were sequenced. The data were produced by immunoSEQ multiplex PCR, yet TCRdb's version contains in-frame clones alone and is incomplete. The sample carries under 200,000 clones, around 8% recorded once. CDR3 size: 16 residues. Germline V lookup: CDR1 SGDLS, CDR2 YYNGEE. Between the trimmed V and J ends, which lost 4 bases and 2 bases, there was a span of 18 bases. The data stem from a study of beta chain features in type 1 diabetes. Regarding the study as a whole: Shorter TCRB CDR3s, moderately but significantly so, marked every one of the four CD4+ subsets in Type 1 diabetes patients.

Material: central memory CD4+ T cells from blood. The chain employs TRBV9 and TRBJ1-2, with a weak D call TRBD1 (5 bases). The clonotype was recovered from a man between 18 and 29 years old in good health. The CDR3 nucleotides read TGTGCCAGCAGCCCTAGGAGCGGGGACGGGAACTATGGCTACACCTTC. As protein: CASSPRSGDGNYGYTF. Full variable domain (rest looked up from reference TRBV9 and TRBJ1-2): DSGVTQTPKHLITATGQRVTLRCSPRSGDLSVYWYQQSLDQGLQFLIQYYNGEERAKGNILERFSAQQFPDLHSELNLSSLELGDSALYFCASSPRSGDGNYGYTFGSGTRLTVV.